This TCR beta chain was sequenced during a study of cytomegalovirus exposure and HLA in healthy donors. Study-wide findings and caveats: The majority of CMV-associated TCR beta chains were reported as apparently HLA-restricted in a later analysis. In an earlier analysis, about 87% or about 30%: the productive usage of most TCR beta V segments. The authors excluded some V segments, including TRBV6-2 and TRBV6-3, as indistinguishable.

Per germline, CDR1 MDHEN and CDR2 SYDVKM. Trimming cost V 5 bases and J 4 bases; bases outside gene matches: 9. There are 15 residues in the CDR3. Note on this clone: Its antigen is undetermined.

Primers included in the PCR were 60 Vbeta and 13 Jbeta primers. Generated by immunoSEQ multiplex PCR, the TCRdb table keeps only in-frame clones and is missing some. In all, the sample yields more than 50,000 clones. V usage is TRBV28 and J usage is TRBJ2-3, with 7 bases lining up with TRBD1. The sequencing input was PBMCs. This clonotype was obtained from a middle-aged woman in good health and CMV-seronegative. The DNA of the CDR3 is TGTGCCAGCAGTGGCACAGGGGAAGTGTCAGATACGCAGTATTTT. Amino acids: CASSGTGEVSDTQYF. Together with reference TRBV28 and TRBJ2-3, the CDR3 gives the full variable domain: DVKVTQSSRYLVKRTGEKVFLECVQDMDHENMFWYRQDPGLGLRLIYFSYDVKMKEKGDIPEGYSVSREKKERFSLILESASTNQTSMYLCASSGTGEVSDTQYFGPGTRLTVL.